This passage covers 7 T cell receptor beta chains from one sample sequenced in a study of blood T cell repertoires in COVID-19. Method: immunoSEQ multiplex PCR; TCRdb's copy keeps in-frame clones and lacks some. The table has a few hundred thousand clones, roughly 89% seen once. The sample consisted of peripheral blood. The source of these receptors is a woman aged 40 to 49 who had recovered from COVID-19.

The V gene is TRBV11-3, the J gene TRBJ2-3, with D possibly being TRBD2 (5 bases). Germline assignment: CDR1 SGHNT and CDR2 YENEEA. V lost 4 bases, J lost 0 bases, and 14 bases lay in between. There are 16 residues in the CDR3. The CDR3 bases are TGTGCCAGCAGCTCAACCCCTAGCCCCAGCACAGATACGCAGTATTTT. Its protein is CASSSTPSPSTDTQYF.

The chain's CDR3 is CASSGPGTDTQYF. The CDR3 DNA reads TGTGCCAGCTCAGGTCCAGGGACAGATACGCAGTATTTT. The chain links TRBV18 to TRBJ2-3, with a tentative D call TRBD1 (5 bases). The CDR3 runs 13 residues. V was clipped by 5 bases and J by 3 bases, with 9 bases between them. Germline V gives CDR1 KGHSH, CDR2 LQKENI. Based on the CDR3 plus reference TRBV18 and TRBJ2-3, the full variable domain is NAGVMQNPRHLVRRRGQEARLRCSPMKGHSHVYWYRQLPEEGLKFMVYLQKENIIDESGMPKERFSAEFPKEGPSILRIQQVVRGDSAAYFCASSGPGTDTQYFGPGTRLTVL.

This chain connects TRBV14 to TRBJ1-4; TRBD1 agrees at 8 bases. V lost 4 bases to trimming and J lost 8 bases; unmatched junction nucleotides: 6. In germline, CDR1 is SGHDN, CDR2 FVKESK. This CDR3 is built from 14 residues. The CDR3 DNA reads TGTGCCAGCAGCCCTAGACAGGGGAGCGAAAAACTGTTTTTT. It yields the protein CASSPRQGSEKLFF.

The chain couples TRBV7-2 to TRBJ1-1; D is unclear. V lost 1 base to trimming and J lost 2 bases, with 11 bases between them. This CDR3 spans 15 amino acids. The V gene's germline CDR1 is SGHTA and CDR2 FQGNSA. CDR3 amino acids: CASSLEVGRNTEAFF. CDR3 DNA: TGTGCCAGCAGCTTAGAGGTGGGCCGTAACACTGAAGCTTTCTTT. The full variable domain, with the rest looked up from reference TRBV7-2 and TRBJ1-1, is GAGVSQSPSNKVTEKGKDVELRCDPISGHTALYWYRQSLGQGLEFLIYFQGNSAPDKSGLPSDRFSAERTGGSVSTLTIQRTQQEDSAVYLCASSLEVGRNTEAFFGQGTRLTVV.

This chain joins TRBV5-1 and TRBJ2-1, with TRBD2 matching 11 bases. CDR3 length: 19 residues. The germline gives CDR1 SGHRS, CDR2 YFSETQ. J lost 8 bases, V lost 0 bases, and 16 bases had no gene match. CDR3 in DNA: TGCGCCAGCAGCTTGGAACTTGGTAGCGGGGGGGCCGTTTCAGATGAGCAGTTCTTC. This gives the protein CASSLELGSGGAVSDEQFF.

This chain joins TRBV7-8 and TRBJ1-2; 10 nucleotides line up with TRBD1. CDR3 length: 14 residues. J gave up 8 bases and V 6 bases, and 9 bases lay outside the gene matches. Germline-derived CDR1 and CDR2 are SGHVS and FQNEAQ. The CDR3 protein is CASRVMTGGEGYTF. The CDR3 DNA is TGTGCCAGCAGGGTTATGACAGGGGGCGAAGGCTACACCTTC.

This clone was counted a single time. The V gene is TRBV28, the J gene TRBJ2-7, with 7 bases identical to TRBD1. There are 16 residues in the CDR3. Trimming at V came to 4 bases and at J to 1 base, leaving 10 bases not matched to a gene. Germline-derived CDR1 and CDR2 are MDHEN and SYDVKM. The CDR3 protein is CASSSPTGEGSYEQYV. For the CDR3, the DNA is TGTGCCAGCAGTTCCCCCACAGGGGAAGGATCCTACGAGCAGTACGTC.